Listed below are T cell receptor beta chains from one sample, sequenced in a study of cytomegalovirus exposure and HLA in healthy donors. The assay was immunoSEQ multiplex PCR, and TCRdb's table has in-frame clones only and misses some. This table has roughly 120,000 clones, 79% appearing once. The sample taken for sequencing was PBMCs. These receptors originate from a man aged 18 to 30 in good health and CMV-seronegative. CDR3s include the opening cysteine and the closing phenylalanine or tryptophan. A D gene is named only where the DNA matches it firmly. Only some rows state a clone size, as once, few, many or a class for expanded clones.

D gene	V gene	clone size	J gene	CDR3 DNA	CDR3 protein
.	TRBV4-1	few	TRBJ1-1	TGCGCCAGCAGCCAAGATCGATGGGGGGACAACACTGAAGCTTTCTTT	CASSQDRWGDNTEAFF
TRBD1	TRBV6-5	.	TRBJ1-5	TGTGCCAGCAGTTTGGGACAGCTAAGCAATCAGCCCCAGCATTTT	CASSLGQLSNQPQHF
TRBD2	TRBV9	once	TRBJ2-3	TGTGCCAGCAGCGTAAGCTCCTCTCGCGGGGGGCGCACAGATACGCAGTATTTT	CASSVSSSRGGRTDTQYF
.	TRBV6-6	few	TRBJ1-1	TGTGCCAGCACCAAGGAGGGGATGAACACTGAAGCTTTCTTT	CASTKEGMNTEAFF
.	TRBV7-2	once	TRBJ2-5	TGTGCCAGCAGCCTCTCGCTGGCCCAAGAGACCCAGTACTTC	CASSLSLAQETQYF
.	TRBV11-1	.	TRBJ1-1	TGTGCCAGCAGATCTACCACGGTCGGGAACACTGAAGCTTTCTTT	CASRSTTVGNTEAFF
.	TRBV5-1	few	TRBJ2-1	TGCGCCAGCAGCTCCCGACTAGGCTACAATGAGCAGTTCTTC	CASSSRLGYNEQFF
.	TRBV10-2	.	TRBJ2-3	TGCGCCAGCAATCCCCCGACTAGAGATACGCAGTATTTT	CASNPPTRDTQYF
.	TRBV6-6	.	TRBJ2-5	TGTGCCAGCAGTCACAACCAGGACAGCAAAGAGACCCAGTACTTC	CASSHNQDSKETQYF
TRBD2	TRBV6-7	once	TRBJ2-7	TGTGCCAGGCAATACACCCCAGTCCTAGCGGGAGTAATTCTGTCCTACGAGCAGTACTTC	CARQYTPVLAGVILSYEQYF
.	TRBV7-9	few	TRBJ1-2	TGTGCCAGCAGCTTAGACAGGTTTAATAACTATGGCTACACCTTC	CASSLDRFNNYGYTF
.	TRBV2	.	TRBJ1-5	TGTGCCAGCAGTGAGGTTGGCAGGGATCAGCCCCAGCATTTT	CASSEVGRDQPQHF
TRBD1	TRBV19	.	TRBJ2-4	TGTGCCAGTGGGACAGGGCCCCTCTCCTTACTAGCCAAAAACATTCAGTACTTC	CASGTGPLSLLAKNIQYF
.	TRBV2	.	TRBJ1-4	TGTGCCAGCAGTGATTTGGGCATGACTAATGAAAAACTGTTTTTT	CASSDLGMTNEKLFF
TRBD2	TRBV2	.	TRBJ2-2	TGTGCCAGCAGTTTAAGCGGGGGAGCGAACACCGGGGAGCTGTTTTTT	CASSLSGGANTGELFF
.	TRBV7-2	.	TRBJ2-3	TGTGCCAGCAGGCCCCATTCAGCGTGGGATACGCAGTATTTT	CASRPHSAWDTQYF